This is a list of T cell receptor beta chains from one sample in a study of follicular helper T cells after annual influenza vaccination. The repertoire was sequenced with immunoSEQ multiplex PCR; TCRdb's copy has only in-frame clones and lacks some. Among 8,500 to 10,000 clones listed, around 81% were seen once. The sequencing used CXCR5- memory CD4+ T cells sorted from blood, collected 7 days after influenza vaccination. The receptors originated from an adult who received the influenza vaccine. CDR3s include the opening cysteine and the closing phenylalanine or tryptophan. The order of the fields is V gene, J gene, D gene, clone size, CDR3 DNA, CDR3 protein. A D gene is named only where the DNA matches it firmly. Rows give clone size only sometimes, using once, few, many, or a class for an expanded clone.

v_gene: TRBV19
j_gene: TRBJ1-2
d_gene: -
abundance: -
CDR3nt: TGTGCCAGTAGGTATGGAGCTTCTAACTATGGCTACACCTTC
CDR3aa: CASRYGASNYGYTF

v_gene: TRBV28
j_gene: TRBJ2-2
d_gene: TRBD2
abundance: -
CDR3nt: TGTGCCAGCAGCCGGTTGGGCGGGGGGGATTTCACCGGGGAGCTGTTTTTT
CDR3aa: CASSRLGGGDFTGELFF

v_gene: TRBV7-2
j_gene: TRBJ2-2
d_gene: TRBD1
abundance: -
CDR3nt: TGTGCCAGCGGTGGACAGGGGGCCACCGGGGAGCTGTTTTTT
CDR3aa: CASGGQGATGELFF

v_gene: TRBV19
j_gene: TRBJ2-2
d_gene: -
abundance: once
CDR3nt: TGTGCCAGTTCCGTACGAGGCGGGGAGCTGTTTTTT
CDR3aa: CASSVRGGELFF

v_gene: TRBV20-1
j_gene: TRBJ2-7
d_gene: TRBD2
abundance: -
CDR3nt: TGCAGTGCCACGGGACTAGAGTCAGACTTC
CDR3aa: CSATGLESDF

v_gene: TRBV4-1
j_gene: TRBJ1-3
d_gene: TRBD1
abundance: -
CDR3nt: TGCGCCAGCAGCCGGGACAGGTTGGGCTCTGGAAACACCATATATTTT
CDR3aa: CASSRDRLGSGNTIYF

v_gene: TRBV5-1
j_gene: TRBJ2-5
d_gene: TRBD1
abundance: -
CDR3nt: TGCGCCAGCAGCTTGGGGACAGGGCCAGAGACCCAGTACTTC
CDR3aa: CASSLGTGPETQYF

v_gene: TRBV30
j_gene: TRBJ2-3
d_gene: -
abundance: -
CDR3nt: TGTGCCTGGAGTGTTTGGAAAGGGCAGCGGGATACGCAGTATTTT
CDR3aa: CAWSVWKGQRDTQYF

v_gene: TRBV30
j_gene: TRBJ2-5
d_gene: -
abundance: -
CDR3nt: TGTGCCTGGAGTTATTCGGCTGGCGAGACCCAGTACTTC
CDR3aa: CAWSYSAGETQYF

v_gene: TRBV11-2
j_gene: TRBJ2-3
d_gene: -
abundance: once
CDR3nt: TGTGCCAGCAGGAATTTAGGGGTTTTCGGAACAGATACGCAGTATTTT
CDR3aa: CASRNLGVFGTDTQYF

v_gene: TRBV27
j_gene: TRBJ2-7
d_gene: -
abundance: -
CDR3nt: TGTGCCAGCAGTTTGTTCGCAGGGCTGGGAAGTCAGGAGCAGTACTTC
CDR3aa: CASSLFAGLGSQEQYF

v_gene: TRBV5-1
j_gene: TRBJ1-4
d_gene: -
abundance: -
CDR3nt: TGCGCCAGCAGCTTGGGGCCCGGGCGCCTTAATGAAAAACTGTTTTTT
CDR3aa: CASSLGPGRLNEKLFF

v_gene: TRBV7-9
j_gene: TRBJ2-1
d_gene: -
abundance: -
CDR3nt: TGTGCCTGCCGCAGGGAGGGATCGGGACAGTCCTACAATGAGCAGTTCTTC
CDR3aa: CACRREGSGQSYNEQFF

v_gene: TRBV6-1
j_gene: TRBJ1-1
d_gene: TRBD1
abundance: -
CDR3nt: TGTGCCAGCAGTGAAATCCCCAGGGGGACCAACACTGAAGCTTTCTTT
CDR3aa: CASSEIPRGTNTEAFF

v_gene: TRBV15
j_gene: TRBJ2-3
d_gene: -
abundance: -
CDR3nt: TGTGCCACCAGCAGAGGGTTAGGGCTAGCCCCTACCGCCACAGATACGCAGTATTTT
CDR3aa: CATSRGLGLAPTATDTQYF

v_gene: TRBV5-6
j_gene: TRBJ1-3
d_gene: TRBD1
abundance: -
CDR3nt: TGTGCCAGCAGCTTGGGGCCAGGGGGAGGAAACACCATATATTTT
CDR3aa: CASSLGPGGGNTIYF

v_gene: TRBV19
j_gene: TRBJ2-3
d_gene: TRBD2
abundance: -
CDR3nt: TGTGCCAGTAGTGCCGCGGGGGTGAGCACAGATACGCAGTATTTT
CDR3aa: CASSAAGVSTDTQYF

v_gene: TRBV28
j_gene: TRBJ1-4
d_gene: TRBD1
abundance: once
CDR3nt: TGTGCCACCTTAACCGGGACAGGGGGGGCTGAAAAACTGTTTTTT
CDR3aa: CATLTGTGGAEKLFF

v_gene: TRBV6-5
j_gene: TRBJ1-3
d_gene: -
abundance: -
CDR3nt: TGTGCCAGCATTTCCAGCGGAAACACCATATATTTT
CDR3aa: CASISSGNTIYF

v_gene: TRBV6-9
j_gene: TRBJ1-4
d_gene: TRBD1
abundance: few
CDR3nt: TGTGCCAGCAGTTACGGGACAGGGGGAGGTGAAAAACTGTTTTTT
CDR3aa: CASSYGTGGGEKLFF

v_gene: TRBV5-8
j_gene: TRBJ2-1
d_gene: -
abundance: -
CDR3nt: TGTGCCAGCAGCCTCGGACGGCGCTCCTACAATGAGCAGTTCTTC
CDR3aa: CASSLGRRSYNEQFF

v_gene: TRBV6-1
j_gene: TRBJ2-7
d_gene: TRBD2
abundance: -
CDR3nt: TGTGCCAGCAGCTGGACTAGTGGCTCCTACGAGCAGTACTTC
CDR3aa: CASSWTSGSYEQYF

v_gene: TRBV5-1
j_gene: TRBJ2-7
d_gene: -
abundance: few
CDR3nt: TGCGCCAGCAGCTTGGAGACAGGACGGGACTACGAGCAGTACTTC
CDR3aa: CASSLETGRDYEQYF

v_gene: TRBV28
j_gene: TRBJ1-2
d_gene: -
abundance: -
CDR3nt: TGTGCCAGCAGTAACGCCAGGGGCAGCGCGACCACCCGGGGCTACACCTTC
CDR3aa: CASSNARGSATTRGYTF

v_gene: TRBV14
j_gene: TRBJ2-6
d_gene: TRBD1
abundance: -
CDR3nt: TGTGCCAGCAGCCCACTCCGGGACAGGGCTGGGGCCAACGTCCTGACTTTC
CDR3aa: CASSPLRDRAGANVLTF

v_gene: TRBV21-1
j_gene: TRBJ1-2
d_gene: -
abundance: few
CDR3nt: TGTGCCAGCAGCAGAGGACAGGGGAATCACTATGGCTACACCTTC
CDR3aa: CASSRGQGNHYGYTF

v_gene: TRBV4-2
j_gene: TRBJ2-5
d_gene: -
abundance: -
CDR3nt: TGTGCCAGCAGACTCACCGGGGTCGGCCAAGAGACCCAGTACTTC
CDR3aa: CASRLTGVGQETQYF

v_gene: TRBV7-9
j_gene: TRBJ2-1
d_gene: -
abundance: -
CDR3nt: TGTGCCAGCAGCCTACCTCGTGAGTCCCGAGGCAATGAGCAGTTCTTC
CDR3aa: CASSLPRESRGNEQFF

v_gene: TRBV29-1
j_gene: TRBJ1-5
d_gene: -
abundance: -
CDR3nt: TGCAGCGTTACGGACAGCCGCAATCAGCCCCAGCATTTT
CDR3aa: CSVTDSRNQPQHF

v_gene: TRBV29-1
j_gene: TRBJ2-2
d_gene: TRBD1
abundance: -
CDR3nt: TGCAGCGTCGCTGGGACAGGGGCACTTGAGCTGTTTTTT
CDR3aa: CSVAGTGALELFF

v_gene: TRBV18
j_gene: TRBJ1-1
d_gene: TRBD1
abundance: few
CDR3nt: TGTGCCAGCTCACCGAATCAGGGGGCGGACACTGAAGCTTTCTTT
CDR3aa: CASSPNQGADTEAFF

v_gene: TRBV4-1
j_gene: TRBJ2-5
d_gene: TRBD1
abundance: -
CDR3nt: TGCGCCAGCAGCCGGGACAGAAGTAAAGAGACCCAGTACTTC
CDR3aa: CASSRDRSKETQYF

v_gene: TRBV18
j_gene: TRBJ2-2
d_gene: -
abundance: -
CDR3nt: TGTGCCAGCTCACCAGGAGTACCTTCTAACACCGGGGAGCTGTTTTTT
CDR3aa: CASSPGVPSNTGELFF

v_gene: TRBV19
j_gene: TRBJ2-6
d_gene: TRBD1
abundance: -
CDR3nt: TGTGCCAGTAGTCGGGACAGACGCTCTGGGGCCAACGTCCTGACTTTC
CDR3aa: CASSRDRRSGANVLTF

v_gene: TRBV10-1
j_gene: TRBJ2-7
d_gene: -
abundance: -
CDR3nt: TGCGCCAGCAGTTATCGACAGCGGAGGTACGAGCAGTACTTC
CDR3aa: CASSYRQRRYEQYF

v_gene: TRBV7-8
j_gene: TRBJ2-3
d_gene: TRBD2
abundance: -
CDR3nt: TGTGCCAGCAGCTTTACTAGCGGGGGTAGCACAGATACGCAGTATTTT
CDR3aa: CASSFTSGGSTDTQYF

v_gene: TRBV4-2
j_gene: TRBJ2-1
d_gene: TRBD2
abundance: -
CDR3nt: TGTGCCAGCAGCCAAGTAGCCGCTAGCGGGGGGGCCCGTGAGCAGTTCTTC
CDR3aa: CASSQVAASGGAREQFF

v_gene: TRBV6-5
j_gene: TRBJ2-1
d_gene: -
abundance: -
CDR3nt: TGTGCCAGCAGATTGGACCTTTACAATGAGCAGTTCTTC
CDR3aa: CASRLDLYNEQFF

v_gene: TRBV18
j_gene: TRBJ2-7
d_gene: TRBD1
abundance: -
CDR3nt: TGTGCCAGCTCGACTGCGGGACAGGCTTCCTACGAGCAGTACTTC
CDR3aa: CASSTAGQASYEQYF

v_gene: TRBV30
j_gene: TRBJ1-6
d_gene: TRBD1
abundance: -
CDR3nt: TGTGCCTGGGGGGGACAGAGGGATTCACCCCTCCACTTT
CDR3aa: CAWGGQRDSPLHF

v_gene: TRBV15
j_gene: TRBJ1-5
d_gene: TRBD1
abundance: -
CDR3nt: TGTGCCACCAGCTTACGGACAGGGAGGTCTCGTCAGCCCCAGCATTTT
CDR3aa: CATSLRTGRSRQPQHF

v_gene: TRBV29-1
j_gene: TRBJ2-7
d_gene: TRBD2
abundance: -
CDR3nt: TGCAGCGTTGTAGGCACTAGCGGAAACTACGAGCAGTACTTC
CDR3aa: CSVVGTSGNYEQYF

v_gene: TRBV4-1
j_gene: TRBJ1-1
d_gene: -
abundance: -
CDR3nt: TGCGCCAGCAGCCAGAACGAGGGTCTTAGCACTGAAGCTTTCTTT
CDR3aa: CASSQNEGLSTEAFF

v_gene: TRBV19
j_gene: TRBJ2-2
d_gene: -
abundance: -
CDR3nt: TGTGCCAGTAGAGTGGCAGGGGACAACACCGGGGAGCTGTTTTTT
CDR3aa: CASRVAGDNTGELFF

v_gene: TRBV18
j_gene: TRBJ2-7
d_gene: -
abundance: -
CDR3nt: TGTGCCAGCTCACCACGGCAGGGCGACTCCTACGAGCAGTACTTC
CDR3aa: CASSPRQGDSYEQYF

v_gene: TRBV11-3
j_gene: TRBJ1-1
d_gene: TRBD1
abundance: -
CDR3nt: TGTGCCAGCAGCTTAGGACAGGGCACTGAAGCTTTCTTT
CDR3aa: CASSLGQGTEAFF